This T cell receptor beta chain was identified in a study of somatic mutations in cytotoxic T cells in rheumatoid arthritis. Study-wide background: Before any treatment began, 30 ml EDTA peripheral blood was collected from patients right after diagnosis. General study findings and limits: Patients with rheumatoid arthritis showed a slight underrepresentation of TRBV07, a finding that was never subjected to any adjustment for multiple comparisons. Antigens bound by the expanded CD8+ clones were not identified. A significant difference in CD8+ T-cell clonality was not found between rheumatoid arthritis patients and age-matched healthy controls.

With respect to this clone: The antigen is undetermined.

Profiling relied on immunoSEQ multiplex PCR, and the TCRdb table lists in-frame clones only, not all of them. The sample yields some 20,000 clones, over 80% seen once. The CDR3 runs to 13 residues. Germline V gives CDR1 SEHNR, CDR2 FQNEAQ (reference sequence). V shed 8 bases and J 0 bases; nucleotides not matched to a gene: 2. This clonotype was sampled from an adult with rheumatoid arthritis. This chain joins TRBV7-9 and TRBJ2-3; 7 positions agree with TRBD1. Sequencing used CD8+ T cells sorted from blood. CDR3 sequence: CASQGQSTDTQYF. CDR3 sequence (DNA): TGTGCCAGCCAGGGACAGAGCACAGATACGCAGTATTTT. Looking up the rest from reference TRBV7-9 and TRBJ2-3 gives the full variable domain: DTGVSQNPRHKITKRGQNVTFRCDPISEHNRLYWYRQTLGQGPEFLTYFQNEAQLEKSRLLSDRFSAERPKGSFSTLEIQRTEQGDSAMYLCASQGQSTDTQYFGPGTRLTVL.